These 9 T cell receptor beta chains were sequenced from one sample in a study of blood T cells in healthy people across ages. Alongside a J-beta primer mix, a sample-barcoded 5' primer served in a second PCR lasting 7 to 11 cycles. TCRdb re-derived calls from the 5' RACE reads in MiXCR, one entry per CDR3 protein. The sample includes about 680,000 distinct CDR3 sequences, more than 40% of them seen just once. Sequenced material: blood. Source of these receptors: a woman aged 55-70 years in good health.

This clonotype was found once. The gene calls are TRBV5-4 and TRBJ1-6; tentative D call: TRBD1 (6 bases). Germline V CDR1 and CDR2: SGHNT, YYREEE (reference sequence). V lost 0 bases to trimming and J lost 6 bases, with 13 bases between them. The CDR3 is 16 residues long. CDR3 protein: CASSLAGQHPNSPLHF. The CDR3 coding sequence is TGTGCCAGCAGCTTGGCCGGACAGCACCCTAATTCACCCCTCCACTTT.

This clonotype occurred many times. The chain has TRBV5-1 and TRBJ2-7; D is possibly TRBD2 (6 bases). This CDR3 has 13 amino acids. Germline V gives CDR1 SGHRS, CDR2 YFSETQ. The germline V and J ends were trimmed by 4 bases and 0 bases, with 8 bases remaining between them. CDR3 in amino acids: CASSGGSSYEQYF. DNA of the CDR3: TGCGCCAGCAGCGGGGGGAGCTCCTACGAGCAGTACTTC.

Only a few counts were recorded for this clonotype. CDR3: CASSPGLAGGFDTQYF. CDR3 sequence (DNA): TGTGCCAGCAGCCCCGGACTAGCGGGAGGTTTTGATACGCAGTATTTT. This sequence joins TRBV3-1 and TRBJ2-3; 14 positions agree with TRBD2. Germline V gene data show CDR1 as LGHDT and CDR2 as YNNKEL (reference sequence). With V trimmed by 4 bases and J by 6 bases, 6 bases remained unmatched. The CDR3 has 16 amino acids.

This chain joins TRBV12-3 or TRBV12-4 and TRBJ1-5; D is possibly TRBD1 (5 bases). With 4 bases removed from V and 4 bases from J, the gap between germline ends came to 5 bases. CDR3 length equals 12 residues. The CDR3 sequence: CASSWGNQPQHF. As DNA, the CDR3 is TGTGCCAGCAGTTGGGGGAATCAGCCCCAGCATTTT.

This sequence joins TRBV20-1 and TRBJ2-1, with a possible D match to TRBD1 (5 bases). This CDR3 has 12 residues. CDR1 and CDR2 (germline): DFQATT, SNEGSKA (reference sequence). V was trimmed by 3 bases and J by 5 bases, leaving 8 bases between them. This chain's CDR3 is CSARTDNNEQFF. Written as DNA, the CDR3 is TGCAGTGCTAGGACGGACAACAATGAGCAGTTCTTC.

CDR3 protein: CASSLRASTDTQYF. DNA of the CDR3: TGTGCCAGCAGCCTCAGGGCTAGCACAGATACGCAGTATTTT. The J gene is TRBJ2-3, the V gene TRBV27; D might be TRBD1 (5 bases). Germline-derived CDR1 and CDR2 are MNHEY and SMNVEV (reference sequence). Trimming shortened V by 6 bases and J by 0 bases, and 10 bases separated the two germline ends. CDR3 length equals 14 residues.

The chain links TRBV7-9 to TRBJ1-2; weak D call: TRBD1 (6 bases). Germline V gives CDR1 SEHNR, CDR2 FQNEAQ (reference sequence). The germline V and J ends were trimmed by 11 bases and 4 bases, with 17 bases remaining between them. The CDR3 sequence is 13 residues long. The CDR3 bases are TGTGCCGGCACTACCCGACAGGCCTATGGCTACACCTTC. Its protein is CAGTTRQAYGYTF.

Of note for this clonotype: A read error is possible here, since a much larger clone lies one base away. DNA of the CDR3: TGTGCCAGCAGTTTCCCGGGGGGGGACACTGAAGCTTTCTTT. Protein: CASSFPGGDTEAFF. The genes are TRBV12-3 or TRBV12-4 and TRBJ1-1, with TRBD1 as a possible D gene (5 bases). CDR3 length: 14 residues. The V and J ends lost 3 bases and 3 bases respectively, with 11 bases between them.

On this clonotype itself: A clone one base away is much larger, so this may be a read error. The chain couples TRBV20-1 to TRBJ1-4; no reliable D call. Trimming left V 4 bases short and J 0 bases short, with 9 bases between. The CDR3 contains 14 residues. Germline V gene data show CDR1 as DFQATT and CDR2 as SNEGSKA (reference sequence). CDR3 sequence: CSATGGTTNEKLFF. The CDR3 nucleotides are TGCAGTGCTACCGGCGGAACAACTAATGAAAAACTGTTTTTT.